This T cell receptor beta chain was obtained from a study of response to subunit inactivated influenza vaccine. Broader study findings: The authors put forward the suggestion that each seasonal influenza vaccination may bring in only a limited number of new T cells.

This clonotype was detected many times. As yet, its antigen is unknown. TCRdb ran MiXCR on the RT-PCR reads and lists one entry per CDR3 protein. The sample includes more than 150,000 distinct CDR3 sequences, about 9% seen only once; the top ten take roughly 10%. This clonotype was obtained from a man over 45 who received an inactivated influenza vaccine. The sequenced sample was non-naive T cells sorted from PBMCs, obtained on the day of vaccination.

The CDR3 DNA reads TGTGCCAGCAGTTCCGACAGGGGGCTGCACAATGAGCAGTTCTTC. Translation: CASSSDRGLHNEQFF. The chain joins TRBV27 to TRBJ2-1, with 10 bases aligning to TRBD1. The CDR3 extends over 15 amino acids. Germline trimming cut 4 bases from V and 5 bases from J; bases unmatched to any gene: 5. Germline loops: CDR1 MNHEY, CDR2 SMNVEV (reference sequence).